This T cell receptor beta chain appears in the sequencing data of a study of technical replicates of blood from several donors. Repertoires were generated with immunoSEQ multiplex PCR, while TCRdb's copy carries only in-frame clones and drops some. This sample carries 75,000 to 100,000 clones, over 80% of them seen once, and the ten largest clones take approximately 0.28%. CDR1 and CDR2 (germline): SGHDN, FVKESK. This CDR3 is built from 13 residues. After removal of 4 bases from V and 8 bases from J, the junction contained 6 bases not matched to a gene. Sequencing was performed on T cells isolated from PBMCs. The clonotype was recovered from a human donor in good health. The V and J genes are TRBV14 and TRBJ1-2; TRBD1 agrees at 8 bases. The CDR3 bases are TGTGCCAGCAGCCCTCAGGACAGGGCGGGCTACACCTTC. This encodes CASSPQDRAGYTF. Full variable domain (outside the CDR3, taken from reference TRBV14 and TRBJ1-2): EAGVTQFPSHSVIEKGQTVTLRCDPISGHDNLYWYRRVMGKEIKFLLHFVKESKQDESGMPNNRFLAERTGGTYSTLKVQPAELEDSGVYFCASSPQDRAGYTFGSGTRLTVV.